The source of this T cell receptor (beta chain) is a study of beta chain features in type 1 diabetes. Expressed TCRB transcripts got sequenced, as all isolated RNA was reverse transcribed. TCRdb keeps only in-frame clones here, not all; method: immunoSEQ multiplex PCR. Found here are 120,000 or so clones, less than 20% of them singletons; the top ten hold about 2.1%. Points from the study as a whole: Healthy donors had naive, central memory and Treg TCRB repertoires that appeared less similar than those seen among patients. People with Type 1 diabetes carried modestly yet significantly shorter TCRB CDR3s in all four CD4+ subsets. Any role of HLA type in TCRB rearrangement remained unresolved here.

The CDR3 spans 16 residues. From germline, CDR1 is MGHDK and CDR2 SYGVNS. Between the trimmed V and J ends, which lost 3 bases and 5 bases, there was a span of 17 bases. This clone was counted a few times. Its antigen remains unidentified. Sequenced material: central memory CD4+ T cells from blood. This chain links TRBV25-1 with TRBJ2-1; perhaps TRBD1 as D (5 bases). This TCR derives from a man younger than 40 with type 1 diabetes. The CDR3: CASSESTGTGHNEQFF. DNA of the CDR3: TGTGCCAGCAGTGAGTCCACAGGCACGGGTCACAATGAGCAGTTCTTC.